The subject of this entry is one TCR beta chain. Its antigen is currently unknown. The V gene lost 1 base and the J gene lost 6 bases, with 22 bases spanning the gap. Per the germline V gene, CDR1 is LGHNT and CDR2 is FRNRAP. This CDR3 comprises 18 residues. PCR primers comprised 60 Vbeta and 13 Jbeta primers. Only in-frame clones appear in the TCRdb table, and some are missing; sequencing was by immunoSEQ multiplex PCR. The profile covers 150,000 or so clones, with 80% appearing a single time and over 13% taken by the ten largest. The data stem from a study of cytomegalovirus exposure and HLA in healthy donors. General study points: In vitro data verified a few CMV-associated chains as specific for CMV antigens. TCR beta chains numbering some 160 were designated cytomegalovirus-associated. Analysis performed later found 15,000 or so TCR beta sequences associated with HLA alleles at 0.05 false discovery rate. The study had only CMV serostatus as immune exposure information.

This receptor was taken from a woman between 40 and 50 years old in good health and CMV-seronegative. V is TRBV12-5 and J is TRBJ2-1, with a tentative D call TRBD2 (6 bases). The sequencing input was PBMCs. CDR3 coding DNA: TGTGCTAGTGGTTTGGCCCTCACCGGGAGAGAGGCCGTCAATGAGCAGTTCTTC. Translation: CASGLALTGREAVNEQFF.